Listed here are 17 T cell receptor beta chains from one sample, sequenced in a study of blood T cell repertoires in COVID-19. Sequencing used immunoSEQ multiplex PCR; TCRdb keeps in-frame clones, though not all of them. Of some 70,000 clones detected, roughly 80% appear once; the ten largest clones hold around 41%. The specimen was peripheral blood. The receptors derive from a man at least 80 years old with acute or convalescent COVID-19.

The V gene is TRBV5-4, the J gene TRBJ1-6, with 7 bases that match TRBD1. Germline loops: CDR1 SGHNT, CDR2 YYREEE (reference sequence). The CDR3 contains 15 residues. J was trimmed by 0 bases and V by 4 bases; bases with no gene match: 1. CDR3 sequence reads: CASSRDSSYNSPLHF. The CDR3, as DNA: TGTGCCAGCAGCCGGGACAGCTCCTATAATTCACCCCTCCACTTT.

V is TRBV6-5 and J is TRBJ1-1; D not resolved. V lost 2 bases and J 6 bases, leaving 16 bases between the germline ends. CDR1 and CDR2 (germline): MNHEY, SVGAGI. This CDR3 has 15 amino acids. As DNA, the CDR3 is TGTGCCAGCAGTTACGAGGGCGGCGCTGGAGCTGAAGCTTTCTTT. Its protein product is CASSYEGGAGAEAFF.

This sequence joins TRBV5-5 and TRBJ1-6; 11 nucleotides agree with TRBD1. Germline V gene sequence: CDR1 SGHKS, CDR2 YYEKEE (reference sequence). Germline trimming cut 4 bases from V and 9 bases from J; bases unmatched to any gene: 9. CDR3 size: 16 residues. CDR3 sequence (DNA): TGTGCCAGCAGCGGCCCCGGGACAGGGGGTACTTCACCCCTCCACTTT. Encoded protein: CASSGPGTGGTSPLHF.

The chain combines TRBV5-1 with TRBJ2-1; 7 bases align to TRBD1. The germline V gene encodes CDR1 SGHRS and CDR2 YFSETQ. The trim removed 4 bases at V and 2 bases at J, leaving 9 bases unmatched. The CDR3 runs to 16 residues. CDR3 sequence reads: CASSPGRQGTYNEQFF. The CDR3 DNA reads TGCGCCAGCAGCCCTGGGAGACAGGGAACCTACAATGAGCAGTTCTTC.

This clone was observed a few times. J is TRBJ2-5 and V is TRBV11-1, with 8 bases lining up with TRBD1. Trimming removed 0 bases from V and 4 bases from J; junction bases left unmatched: 4. The CDR3 has 15 amino acids. From germline, CDR1 is SGHAT and CDR2 FQDESV (reference sequence). The chain's CDR3 is CASSLAGDRRETQYF. CDR3 nucleotide sequence: TGTGCCAGCAGCTTAGCAGGGGACAGGCGAGAGACCCAGTACTTC. The full variable domain, rest sourced from reference TRBV11-1 and TRBJ2-5, is EAEVAQSPRYKITEKSQAVAFWCDPISGHATLYWYRQILGQGPELLVQFQDESVVDDSQLPKDRFSAERLKGVDSTLKIQPAELGDSAMYLCASSLAGDRRETQYFGPGTRLLVL.

The rearrangement joins TRBV6-2 or TRBV6-3 to TRBJ1-1, with 10 bases that match TRBD1. The junction had 9 bases not matched to a gene; V was cut back by 4 bases and J by 1 base. The CDR3 runs 17 residues. Per the germline V gene, CDR1 is MNHEY and CDR2 is SVGEGT. CDR3 amino acids: CASSFRTGGVRNTEAFF. The CDR3 DNA reads TGTGCCAGCAGTTTCCGGACAGGGGGTGTTCGGAACACTGAAGCTTTCTTT.

The chain employs TRBV29-1 and TRBJ2-2; 8 positions agree with TRBD1. With 3 bases clipped from V and 4 bases from J, the junction kept 4 bases outside the gene matches. CDR1 is SQVTM, CDR2 ANQGSEA, per germline. The CDR3 spans 14 residues. The chain's CDR3 is CSVDRGRGTGELFF. In DNA form, the CDR3 reads TGCAGCGTTGACAGGGGGCGTGGCACCGGGGAGCTGTTTTTT.

The chain has TRBV28 and TRBJ2-7; the match to TRBD2 covers 7 bases. This CDR3 has 17 amino acids. CDR1 is MDHEN, CDR2 SYDVKM, per germline. Losses at the gene ends were 2 bases for V and 0 bases for J; bases not matched to a gene: 10. The CDR3 DNA follows: TGTGCCAGCAGTTTAATTGCACGGGGGGTCCCCTCCTACGAGCAGTACTTC. Encoded protein: CASSLIARGVPSYEQYF.

The J gene is TRBJ2-1, the V gene TRBV7-2, with 7 bases identical to TRBD2. Germline V lookup: CDR1 SGHTA, CDR2 FQGNSA. The CDR3 extends over 12 amino acids. V gave up 5 bases and J gave up 10 bases; unmatched junction bases: 5. The CDR3 here is CASSPTAGEQFF. The DNA for the CDR3 is TGTGCCAGCAGCCCTACAGCGGGGGAGCAGTTCTTC.

The rearrangement uses TRBV18 and TRBJ2-4; D remains unclear. Deletions cut 2 bases from V and 5 bases from J, with 7 bases between. The CDR3 runs 13 residues. Germline CDR1 reads KGHSH; CDR2 reads LQKENI. CDR3 protein: CASSPGSENIQYF. CDR3 sequence (DNA): TGTGCCAGCTCACCAGGCTCAGAAAACATTCAGTACTTC.

In this sample, this clone turned up a few times. The CDR3 DNA is TGTGCCAGCTCATCAGTGGGGCAAAATGAAAAACTGTTTTTT. Residues: CASSSVGQNEKLFF. This chain connects TRBV18 to TRBJ1-4, with a tentative D call TRBD1 (5 bases). The CDR3 loop spans 14 amino acids. In germline, CDR1 is KGHSH, CDR2 LQKENI. The V and J ends lost 5 bases and 5 bases respectively, with 12 bases between them.

This clone came up a few times. The V and J genes are TRBV7-8 and TRBJ2-1, with D possibly being TRBD2 (5 bases). The CDR3 sequence is 13 residues long. V lost 6 bases to trimming and J lost 8 bases, with 14 bases between them. Germline CDR1 reads SGHVS; CDR2 reads FQNEAQ. CDR3 sequence: CASSPGVLYEQFF. The CDR3 coding sequence is TGTGCCAGCAGTCCCGGGGTTCTGTATGAGCAGTTCTTC.

The gene calls are TRBV6-4 and TRBJ1-5; TRBD1 agrees at 9 bases. Unmatched junction bases numbered 4, after V lost 6 bases and J lost 4 bases. Germline loops: CDR1 MRHNA, CDR2 SNTAGT. This CDR3 contains 14 residues. In DNA, the CDR3 is TGTGCCAGCAGCACCGGGACAGGGAATCAGCCCCAGCATTTT. Protein: CASSTGTGNQPQHF.

This rearrangement joins TRBV24-1 to TRBJ1-2; tentative D call: TRBD1 (6 bases). Germline CDR1 KGHDR, CDR2 SFDVKD. V lost 4 bases and J lost 5, with 22 bases in between. This CDR3 is built from 17 residues. This CDR3 is CATSDHGQSNIGYGYTF. The CDR3 DNA reads TGTGCCACCAGTGACCACGGACAGTCAAACATCGGGTATGGCTACACCTTC.

This chain joins TRBV27 and TRBJ1-2, with TRBD1 matching over 10 bases. The CDR3 is made up of 14 amino acids. Germline loops: CDR1 MNHEY, CDR2 SMNVEV (reference sequence). V lost 6 bases and J lost 3; bases outside the gene matches: 4. The CDR3: CASRRTGGHYGYTF. Here the CDR3 DNA reads TGTGCCAGCAGAAGGACAGGGGGTCACTATGGCTACACCTTC.

The chain joins TRBV18 to TRBJ2-2; no clear D gene. Germline V gene sequence: CDR1 KGHSH, CDR2 LQKENI. Trimming stripped 5 bases from V and 2 bases from J, with 3 bases between. This CDR3 has 12 amino acids. The CDR3 spells CASSTNTGELFF. The DNA of the CDR3 is TGTGCCAGCTCAACTAACACCGGGGAGCTGTTTTTT.

This clone appeared a few times. The rearrangement links TRBV19 to TRBJ1-5, with 10 bases aligning to TRBD1. CDR1 and CDR2 from the germline V gene are LNHDA and SQIVND (reference sequence). V was clipped by 7 bases and J by 7 bases; unmatched bases: 7. This CDR3 is 14 amino acids long. The CDR3 nucleotides read TGTGCCAGTACCGGGACAGGGGAATGGCAGCCCCAGCATTTT. Protein: CASTGTGEWQPQHF. Variable domain in full (rest from reference TRBV19 and TRBJ1-5): DGGITQSPKYLFRKEGQNVTLSCEQNLNHDAMYWYRQDPGQGLRLIYYSQIVNDFQKGDIAEGYSVSREKKESFPLTVTSAQKNPTAFYLCASTGTGEWQPQHFGDGTRLSIL.